The sequence of this TCR beta chain was determined in a study of OX40 agonist ivuxolimab in advanced cancers. Samples were taken at baseline and on day 1 of cycles 4 and 7. Points from the study as a whole: Partial responders treated at 0.1-3.0 mg/kg exhibited clonal expansion among the lowest measured. Normalized expansion of T-cell clones was also low for some nonresponders. In CD8+ T cells, expanded clones were on average more numerous than in CD4+.

Libraries were prepared by immunoSEQ multiplex PCR; TCRdb keeps only in-frame clonotypes and omits some of them. The sample includes tens of thousands of clones, 92% seen only once; the top ten take 8% to 10%. There are 14 residues in the CDR3. Trimming cost V 5 bases and J 1 base, with 11 bases left between them. CDR1 and CDR2 from the germline V gene are SNHLY and FYNNEI. A word on this clone: The antigen is not known.

This chain uses TRBV2 with TRBJ1-1; D may be TRBD1 (5 bases). This material consisted of CD4+ or CD8+ T cells sorted from blood, taken in a trial of the OX40 agonist ivuxolimab. The source of this sequence is an adult with an advanced solid tumor such as melanoma, head and neck, liver or kidney cancer. CDR3 in DNA: TGTGCCAGCAGTCCCCGGGGGACGAACACTGAAGCTTTCTTT. Protein product: CASSPRGTNTEAFF.